This passage covers 21 T cell receptor beta chains from one sample sequenced in a study of PD-1 blockade in mismatch repair-deficient tumors. Assay: immunoSEQ multiplex PCR; the TCRdb copy retains only in-frame clones and omits some. The table shows approximately 100,000 clones, with over 65% occurring only once. This material consisted of peripheral blood, taken 30 to 36 weeks after starting pembrolizumab. These receptor sequences come from an adult with mismatch repair-deficient cancer.

The V and J genes are TRBV9 and TRBJ2-1, with 10 bases aligning to TRBD2. This CDR3 comprises 15 residues. V was pared by 0 bases and J by 6 bases, with 3 bases of the junction left unmatched. The germline gives CDR1 SGDLS, CDR2 YYNGEE. CDR3 bases: TGTGCCAGCAGCGTAGCTAGCGGGAGAACCAATGAGCAGTTCTTC. Encoded protein: CASSVASGRTNEQFF.

J is TRBJ1-1 and V is TRBV7-3, with D unresolved. Germline loops: CDR1 SGHTA, CDR2 FQGTGA. Trimming took 1 base from V and 0 from J, leaving 12 bases between them. The CDR3 runs 16 residues. The DNA of the CDR3 is TGTGCCAGCAGCTTAATCCGGGGAATAATGAACACTGAAGCTTTCTTT. Encoded protein: CASSLIRGIMNTEAFF.

This clone was counted between two and nine times. This chain joins TRBV5-6 and TRBJ2-7; 7 nucleotides agree with TRBD1. Germline V gene data show CDR1 as SGHDT and CDR2 as YYEEEE. The CDR3 length is 13 residues. Germline trimming cut 2 bases from V and 4 bases from J; bases unmatched to any gene: 3. Here the CDR3 reads CASSFGTAYEQYF. DNA of the CDR3: TGTGCCAGCAGCTTTGGGACAGCATACGAGCAGTACTTC. The entire variable domain, with the rest obtained from reference TRBV5-6 and TRBJ2-7, is as follows: DAGVTQSPTHLIKTRGQQVTLRCSPKSGHDTVSWYQQALGQGPQFIFQYYEEEERQRGNFPDRFSGHQFPNYSSELNVNALLLGDSALYLCASSFGTAYEQYFGPGTRLTVT.

The V and J genes are TRBV7-9 and TRBJ1-4, with 9 positions matching TRBD1. The CDR3 runs 14 residues. Germline CDR1 is SEHNR and CDR2 is FQNEAQ (reference sequence). J gave up 8 bases and V 7 bases, and 8 bases lay outside the gene matches. The CDR3 here is CASTTGTGPEKLFF. CDR3 DNA: TGTGCCAGCACCACCGGGACAGGGCCCGAAAAACTGTTTTTT.

This clone occurred a few times. V usage is TRBV5-8 and J usage is TRBJ1-2; no definite D call. CDR1 and CDR2 from the germline V gene are SGHTS and YDEGEE. The V gene lost 1 base and the J gene lost 8 bases, with 12 bases spanning the gap. CDR3 length: 13 residues. Here the CDR3 DNA reads TGTGCCAGCAGCTTGAGTAGGGTTTTAGGCTACACCTTC. Protein product: CASSLSRVLGYTF.

This CDR3 reads CASSVEGTDPNEQFF. CDR3 DNA: TGTGCCAGCAGCGTAGAAGGGACCGACCCAAATGAGCAGTTCTTC. The V and J genes are TRBV9 and TRBJ2-1; D possibly matches TRBD1 or TRBD2 (5 bases each). Germline assignment: CDR1 SGDLS and CDR2 YYNGEE. CDR3 length: 15 amino acids. Trimming removed 0 bases at V and 7 bases at J, with 14 bases between.

The genes are TRBV28 and TRBJ2-6, with unresolved D. The germline V gene has CDR1 MDHEN and CDR2 SYDVKM. The CDR3 spans 16 residues. The germline V and J ends were trimmed by 4 bases and 4 bases, with 14 bases remaining between them. CDR3 region: CASSSPSAAGANVLTF. The CDR3 region has the DNA TGTGCCAGCAGTTCACCCAGTGCGGCCGGGGCCAACGTCCTGACTTTC.

This chain joins TRBV5-6 and TRBJ2-7, with D perhaps matching TRBD1 (7 bases). The CDR3 length is 14 residues. V was clipped by 4 bases and J by 6 bases, with 17 bases between them. Germline loops: CDR1 SGHDT, CDR2 YYEEEE. CDR3 bases: TGTGCCAGCAGCCTAGGAGGGCAGGGGGGCGAGCAGTACTTC. Encoded protein: CASSLGGQGGEQYF. The whole variable domain, filled in from reference TRBV5-6 and TRBJ2-7, reads DAGVTQSPTHLIKTRGQQVTLRCSPKSGHDTVSWYQQALGQGPQFIFQYYEEEERQRGNFPDRFSGHQFPNYSSELNVNALLLGDSALYLCASSLGGQGGEQYFGPGTRLTVT.

The genes are TRBV7-8 and TRBJ2-5; 9 positions match TRBD2. The CDR3 runs 17 residues. V lost 5 bases to trimming and J lost 2 bases; unmatched junction nucleotides: 12. Germline V gene data show CDR1 as SGHVS and CDR2 as FQNEAQ. The CDR3 coding sequence is TGTGCCAGCAGCCAGGTGGGGAGCGGGAGGACTCAAGAGACCCAGTACTTC. It is translated as CASSQVGSGRTQETQYF. The variable domain in full, with the rest retrieved from reference TRBV7-8 and TRBJ2-5, is GAGVSQSPRYKVAKRGQDVALRCDPISGHVSLFWYQQALGQGPEFLTYFQNEAQLDKSGLPSDRFFAERPEGSVSTLKIQRTQQEDSAVYLCASSQVGSGRTQETQYFGPGTRLLVL.

This clone appeared a single time. The gene calls are TRBV11-3 and TRBJ2-3, with 8 positions matching TRBD1. The CDR3 spans 14 residues. CDR1 is SGHNT, CDR2 YENEEA, per germline. Unmatched junction bases numbered 5, after V lost 5 bases and J lost 4 bases. CDR3 DNA sequence: TGTGCCAGCAGCGATAGGACAGGGCCAGATACGCAGTATTTT. Amino acids: CASSDRTGPDTQYF.

A single count supports this clone. The chain uses TRBV2 and TRBJ2-3, with D perhaps assigned TRBD1 or TRBD2 (5 bases each). The CDR3 extends over 15 amino acids. The V gene lost 3 bases and the J gene lost 3 bases, with 13 bases spanning the gap. In germline, CDR1 is SNHLY, CDR2 FYNNEI. In DNA, the CDR3 is TGTGCCAGCAGTGAGGGGGAAAGAATGACAGATACGCAGTATTTT. It specifies CASSEGERMTDTQYF.

This clone was observed a single time. The rearrangement uses TRBV5-4 and TRBJ1-3; TRBD1 agrees at 7 bases. V lost 4 bases and J lost 4; bases outside the gene matches: 5. The germline gives CDR1 SGHNT, CDR2 YYREEE (reference sequence). This CDR3 is built from 14 residues. The CDR3 here is CASSPGTAGNTIYF. DNA of the CDR3: TGTGCCAGCAGCCCCGGGACAGCCGGAAACACCATATATTTT.

The gene calls are TRBV15 and TRBJ2-4; 13 bases are a match to TRBD2. Germline CDR1 LNHNV, CDR2 YYDKDF (reference sequence). The CDR3 covers 15 residues. V dropped 3 bases and J dropped 9; count of bases not matched to a gene: 5. The CDR3 protein is CATSRLGLAGTIQYF. The CDR3 bases are TGTGCCACCAGCAGGCTGGGACTAGCGGGAACCATTCAGTACTTC. Drawing the rest from reference TRBV15 and TRBJ2-4, the complete variable domain is DAMVIQNPRYQVTQFGKPVTLSCSQTLNHNVMYWYQQKSSQAPKLLFHYYDKDFNNEADTPDNFQSRRPNTSFCFLDIRSPGLGDTAMYLCATSRLGLAGTIQYFGAGTRLSVL.

This clone was detected a few times. This chain uses TRBV19 with TRBJ1-4, with 10 bases lining up with TRBD1. Germline CDR1 LNHDA, CDR2 SQIVND (reference sequence). The CDR3 is 17 amino acids. J gave up 2 bases and V 4 bases, and 7 bases lay outside the gene matches. The CDR3 coding sequence is TGTGCCAGTAGTAGCCCGACAGGGGGCGCGACTAATGAAAAACTGTTTTTT. It translates to CASSSPTGGATNEKLFF.

The chain joins TRBV29-1 to TRBJ2-1, with 7 bases that match TRBD1. CDR3 size: 14 residues. CDR1 is SQVTM and CDR2 is ANQGSEA in the germline V gene. The trim removed 7 bases at V and 1 base at J, leaving 7 bases unmatched. The CDR3 DNA follows: TGCAGCGGACATAACAGGGGATCCTACAATGAGCAGTTCTTC. Encoded protein: CSGHNRGSYNEQFF.

This rearrangement joins TRBV6-4 to TRBJ2-1; 13 bases agree with TRBD2. J gave up 9 bases and V 5 bases, and 7 bases lay outside the gene matches. Germline values: CDR1 MRHNA, CDR2 SNTAGT. CDR3 size: 15 residues. DNA for the CDR3: TGTGCCAGCAGTAGGACTAGCGGGAGATCCGGTGAGCAGTTCTTC. Its translation is CASSRTSGRSGEQFF.

The rearrangement uses TRBV4-1 and TRBJ1-4, with 7 bases lining up with TRBD1. With 6 bases clipped from V and 8 bases from J, the junction kept 9 bases outside the gene matches. Germline CDR1 and CDR2: MGHRA and YSYEKL. The CDR3 is 14 amino acids. CDR3 in DNA: TGCGCCAGCAGTTTACAGGGGCTCCCCGAAAAACTGTTTTTT. Protein product: CASSLQGLPEKLFF.

V and J are TRBV7-3 and TRBJ2-1; TRBD2 is a possible D gene (6 bases). V lost 0 bases and J lost 2, with 11 bases in between. This CDR3 comprises 16 residues. The germline gives CDR1 SGHTA, CDR2 FQGTGA. CDR3 coding DNA: TGTGCCAGCAGCTTAACGGGAGTAGCGGCCTACAATGAGCAGTTCTTC. Residues: CASSLTGVAAYNEQFF.

This chain links TRBV2 with TRBJ1-3; D unresolved. CDR3 size: 12 residues. V lost 4 bases to trimming and J lost 4 bases, with 5 bases between them. The germline V gene encodes CDR1 SNHLY and CDR2 FYNNEI. This CDR3 is CASSGLGNTIYF. CDR3 DNA sequence: TGTGCCAGCAGTGGTCTCGGAAACACCATATATTTT.

The chain links TRBV4-3 to TRBJ1-2, with D possibly matching TRBD1 (6 bases). Trimming removed 1 base from V and 4 bases from J, with 13 bases in between. CDR1 is LGHNA and CDR2 is YSLEER in the germline V gene. The CDR3 totals 15 residues. CDR3 in DNA: TGCGCCAGCAGCCAAGGAGAGGGGGGCGTCTATGGCTACACCTTC. This encodes CASSQGEGGVYGYTF.

This chain joins TRBV2 and TRBJ1-5; the D gene is possibly TRBD1 (6 bases). CDR1 is SNHLY, CDR2 FYNNEI, per germline. The CDR3 contains 17 residues. V was trimmed by 7 bases and J by 6 bases, leaving 25 bases between them. The CDR3 here is CASMEALTGFVGQPQHF. The CDR3 region has the DNA TGTGCCAGCATGGAGGCCTTAACAGGGTTTGTGGGTCAGCCCCAGCATTTT.